This T cell receptor beta chain is drawn from a study of cytomegalovirus exposure and HLA in healthy donors. The study, taken as a whole, reports: For presence/absence analyses, sequencing depth was assumed to be roughly uniform across donors. An analysis was carried out at a later point. It showed that HLA-associated TCR beta chains were more clonally expanded than equally common non-associated chains. A later analysis showed TCR association rates differing by HLA locus, peaking at DRB1 and lowest at HLA-C.

This CDR3 comprises 14 residues. The J segment lost 5 bases and the V segment lost 3 bases, leaving 3 bases of the junction unmatched. In germline, CDR1 is KGHSH, CDR2 LQKENI. PCR was performed using 60 Vbeta and 13 Jbeta primers. Study processing details: It was a later analysis that counted 75 million to 90 million unique TCR beta chains, of which 9 million to 13 million were shared. Method: immunoSEQ multiplex PCR; TCRdb's copy keeps in-frame clones and lacks some. The D gene and trimming were derived from the DNA, and the V and J assignments and clone size from that table. Among roughly 200,000 clones listed, 80% were seen once. Worth noting for this clone: Its antigen is undetermined.

This sequence joins TRBV18 and TRBJ2-2, with 7 bases aligning to TRBD1. This clonotype was obtained from a man aged 40-49 years in good health and CMV-seronegative. Sequencing input: PBMCs. As DNA, the CDR3 is TGTGCCAGCTCACCGACACAGGGGACCGGGGAGCTGTTTTTT. It translates to CASSPTQGTGELFF.